The 15 T cell receptor beta chains listed next were all sequenced from one sample in a study of blood T cells in healthy people across ages. With a J-beta primer mix and a sample-barcoded 5' primer, a second PCR ran about 7 to 12 cycles. TCRdb fed the 5' RACE reads into MiXCR, producing one record per CDR3 protein. This table holds about 970,000 distinct CDR3 sequences, roughly 47% found once. Sequencing input: blood. These receptors were collected from a woman aged 55-70 years in good health.

The chain employs TRBV6-5 and TRBJ2-7, with TRBD2 matching 9 bases. The CDR3 runs to 15 residues. Germline CDR1 and CDR2: MNHEY and SVGAGI. Losses at the gene ends were 6 bases for V and 2 bases for J; bases not matched to a gene: 8. Here the CDR3 reads CASSTPSGDAYEQYF. As DNA, the CDR3 is TGTGCCAGCAGCACACCTAGCGGGGACGCCTACGAGCAGTACTTC.

This clonotype is a singleton in its sample. CDR3 region: CASRLRQGSVSPLHF. As DNA, the CDR3 is TGTGCCAGCAGACTCCGACAGGGGAGTGTTTCACCCCTCCACTTT. The gene calls are TRBV12-3 or TRBV12-4 and TRBJ1-6, with TRBD1 identical over 8 bases. The trim removed 6 bases at V and 9 bases at J, leaving 10 bases unmatched. This CDR3 region has 15 residues.

This clonotype was picked up a small number of times. The rearrangement joins TRBV12-3 or TRBV12-4 to TRBJ1-1; the D is unclear. V lost 6 bases and J 4 bases, leaving 12 bases between the germline ends. CDR3 length: 13 residues. As DNA, the CDR3 is TGTGCCAGCAGCGTATCCCGGGGCACTGAAGCTTTCTTT. It specifies CASSVSRGTEAFF.

This sequence joins TRBV19 and TRBJ2-4; D is possibly TRBD1 (5 bases). Per the germline V gene, CDR1 is LNHDA and CDR2 is SQIVND (reference sequence). The CDR3 is made up of 17 amino acids. The V gene lost 8 bases and the J gene lost 2 bases, with 22 bases spanning the gap. CDR3 sequence reads: CASASRGPRATKNIQYF. CDR3 nucleotides: TGTGCCAGTGCTAGTAGGGGCCCCAGGGCGACCAAAAACATTCAGTACTTC.

This clonotype was counted ten times or more. This chain connects TRBV15 to TRBJ2-4, with D possibly TRBD1 on 6 matching bases. The V and J ends lost 0 bases and 0 bases respectively, with 18 bases between them. Germline V gene sequence: CDR1 LNHNV, CDR2 YYDKDF (reference sequence). The CDR3 has 19 residues. CDR3 sequence reads: CATSRDQGTGKLAKNIQYF. Written as DNA, the CDR3 is TGTGCCACCAGCAGAGACCAAGGAACAGGGAAACTAGCCAAAAACATTCAGTACTTC.

The rearrangement uses TRBV12-3 or TRBV12-4 and TRBJ2-7, with 11 bases that match TRBD2. The trim removed 4 bases at V and 2 bases at J, leaving 4 bases unmatched. This CDR3 is 15 amino acids long. The CDR3 bases are TGTGCCAGCAGTTCGGTAGCGGGAGGGCCCTACGAGCAGTACTTC. Translation: CASSSVAGGPYEQYF.

In this sample, this clonotype turned up once. The chain links TRBV7-3 to TRBJ2-1; possibly TRBD2 for D (5 bases). Germline values: CDR1 SGHTA, CDR2 FQGTGA. CDR3 length: 14 amino acids. Trimming took off 8 bases at V and 9 bases at J, with 20 bases between the two ends. CDR3 loop: CASSPLPVEGEQFF. In nucleotides, the CDR3 is TGTGCCAGCTCTCCTCTGCCGGTAGAGGGTGAGCAGTTCTTC.

The rearrangement joins TRBV6-5 to TRBJ2-1; D perhaps matches TRBD1 (6 bases). Germline V lookup: CDR1 MNHEY, CDR2 SVGAGI. The CDR3 sequence is 16 residues long. V was clipped by 6 bases and J by 0 bases, with 15 bases between them. CDR3 DNA: TGTGCCAGCAGGGGCTGGACAGAAAACTCCTACAATGAGCAGTTCTTC. This codes for CASRGWTENSYNEQFF.

V gene TRBV2 combines with J gene TRBJ2-7, with D perhaps TRBD1 (6 bases). The J call may be mistaken, given a closer DNA end match to TRBJ2-5. The CDR3 spans 14 residues. In germline, CDR1 is SNHLY, CDR2 FYNNEI. The CDR3 nucleotides read TGTGCCAGCAAATCACAGCCCAGGGGTGAGACCCAGTACTTC. This codes for CASKSQPRGETQYF.

This clonotype showed up just a few times. Relative to the germline gene, one junction end is altered; a read error may explain this. CDR3 sequence (DNA): TGCGCCAGCAGTTTGGACAGGCTCTATGAGCAGTTCTTC. This translates into CASSLDRLYEQFF. This rearrangement joins TRBV5-1 to TRBJ2-1, with 7 bases matching TRBD1. There are 13 residues in the CDR3. CDR1 is SGHRS and CDR2 is YFSETQ in the germline V gene.

Only a few counts were recorded for this clonotype. The chain has TRBV28 and TRBJ2-4; 10 bases align to TRBD2. The DNA end favors TRBJ2-7, so the J call may be wrong. Per the germline V gene, CDR1 is MDHEN and CDR2 is SYDVKM. CDR3 length equals 16 residues. CDR3: CASSPSLAGKSHEQYF. The CDR3 DNA reads TGTGCCAGCAGCCCTTCACTAGCGGGAAAAAGTCACGAGCAGTACTTC.

This clonotype was detected a few times. The rearrangement links TRBV6-2 or TRBV6-3 to TRBJ2-7, with no clear D. The tail of the sequence fits TRBJ2-5 better, so the J call may be wrong. This CDR3 is 17 amino acids long. Germline V CDR1 and CDR2: MNHEY, SVGEGT. The CDR3 spells CASSYATPTFQEETQYF. CDR3 sequence (DNA): TGTGCCAGCAGTTATGCCACACCGACGTTCCAGGAGGAGACCCAGTACTTC.

This rearrangement joins TRBV20-1 to TRBJ1-5; 10 bases are a match to TRBD1. The CDR3 is 13 residues long. With 6 bases clipped from V and 9 bases from J, the junction kept 8 bases outside the gene matches. In germline, CDR1 is DFQATT, CDR2 SNEGSKA (reference sequence). For the CDR3, the DNA is TGCAGTGCCAAGACAGGGGGCGCGGGGCCCCAGCATTTT. Translation: CSAKTGGAGPQHF.

This sequence joins TRBV27 and TRBJ1-1, with D possibly matching TRBD1 (5 bases). Germline assignment: CDR1 MNHEY and CDR2 SMNVEV (reference sequence). Trimming left V 5 bases short and J 4 bases short, with 14 bases between. The CDR3 loop spans 14 amino acids. CDR3 in DNA: TGTGCCAGCAGTCCCGGAGGTAGGGGCACTGAAGCTTTCTTT. The encoded protein is CASSPGGRGTEAFF.

In this sample, this clonotype turned up a few times. V and J are TRBV6-2 or TRBV6-3 and TRBJ2-4; 11 nucleotides agree with TRBD1. The CDR3 consists of 22 residues. With 10 bases clipped from V and 1 base from J, the junction kept 27 bases outside the gene matches. Germline lookup yields CDR1 MNHEY and CDR2 SVGEGT. Here the CDR3 DNA reads TGTGCCACCACCTTTAAGCGGGACAGGGGGAATGGAGCGTTATGGGCCAAAAACATTCAGTACTTC. The encoded protein is CATTFKRDRGNGALWAKNIQYF.